The rows below give T cell receptor beta chains drawn from one sample of a study of early T cells in non-severe SARS-CoV-2 infection. TCRdb ran MiXCR on the 5' RACE reads and lists one entry per CDR3 protein. The sample holds tens of thousands of distinct CDR3 sequences, around 9% seen once. Source material: whole blood. All receptors derive from an adult who was a healthcare worker with PCR-confirmed SARS-CoV-2 infection or an uninfected control (not recorded which). Each CDR3 is given with its conserved first and last residue. Each record gives: clone size, D gene, V gene, J gene, CDR3 protein, CDR3 DNA. The D gene is left open where the match is weak. Some rows have no size entry. The others give once, few or many, or a class for an expanded clone.

>many|TRBD2|TRBV6-5|TRBJ2-3
CASRPLAGGPGDTQYF
TGTGCCAGCAGGCCACTAGCGGGAGGGCCTGGAGATACGCAGTATTTT
>few|-|TRBV7-6|TRBJ2-5
CASSPLGETQYF
TGTGCCAGCAGCCCCCTCGGGGAGACCCAGTACTTC
>few|-|TRBV6-2/TRBV6-3|TRBJ2-1
CASSYSSLGNEQFF
TGTGCCAGCAGTTACTCGAGCCTGGGCAATGAGCAGTTCTTC
>many|-|TRBV7-2|TRBJ2-7
CASSLRWPDRTYEQYF
TGTGCCAGCAGCTTGCGGTGGCCCGACAGAACCTACGAGCAGTACTTC
>-|-|TRBV28|TRBJ2-7
CASSTPGVFSSYEQYF
TGTGCCAGCAGTACCCCCGGGGTCTTCAGCTCCTACGAGCAGTACTTC
>many|-|TRBV27|TRBJ2-5
CASGGLGETQYF
TGTGCCAGCGGGGGCTTGGGGGAGACCCAGTACTTC
>-|-|TRBV20-1|TRBJ2-5
CSASGTQETQYF
TGCAGTGCTAGCGGAACCCAAGAGACCCAGTACTTC
>many|-|TRBV20-1|TRBJ1-6
CSARVRSYNSPLHF
TGCAGTGCTAGAGTTCGGTCCTATAATTCACCCCTCCACTTT
>many|-|TRBV5-1|TRBJ2-6
CASSLYLVGTNSGANVLTF
TGCGCCAGCAGCCTCTATCTTGTAGGTACCAACTCTGGGGCCAACGTCCTGACTTTC
>many|TRBD2|TRBV3-1|TRBJ2-3
CASSQSGGRGDTQYF
TGTGCCAGCAGCCAAAGCGGGGGGCGAGGAGATACGCAGTATTTT
>many|-|TRBV20-1|TRBJ2-7
CSARQGFAYEQYF
TGCAGTGCTAGGCAGGGGTTCGCCTACGAGCAGTACTTC
>many|-|TRBV20-1|TRBJ2-3
CSARVGADTQYF
TGCAGTGCTAGAGTGGGTGCAGATACGCAGTATTTT
>-|TRBD2|TRBV28|TRBJ2-2
CASSLPASGRDTGELFF
TGTGCCAGCAGTTTACCAGCTAGCGGGAGGGACACCGGGGAGCTGTTTTTT
>-|-|TRBV7-9|TRBJ2-4
CASSLGANGAKNIQYF
TGTGCCAGCAGCTTAGGCGCAAATGGGGCCAAAAACATTCAGTACTTC
>many|TRBD1|TRBV29-1|TRBJ2-1
CSVVGQGSTNEQFF
TGCAGCGTTGTGGGACAGGGGAGCACAAATGAGCAGTTCTTC
>few|-|TRBV28|TRBJ1-1
CASSLSYILRGRPNTEAFF
TGTGCCAGCAGTTTATCCTACATCCTTCGGGGCAGGCCGAACACTGAAGCTTTCTTT
>few|-|TRBV27|TRBJ1-1
CASSSPGLNTEAFF
TGTGCCAGCAGTTCCCCGGGTTTGAACACTGAAGCTTTCTTT
>many|-|TRBV9|TRBJ1-2
CASSPDFFGYGYTF
TGTGCCAGCAGCCCAGACTTTTTCGGGTATGGCTACACCTTC
>-|TRBD2|TRBV24-1|TRBJ2-3
CATSDFLAEGTDTQYF
TGTGCCACCAGTGATTTCCTAGCGGAGGGGACAGATACGCAGTATTTT
>few|-|TRBV7-8|TRBJ1-1
CASSLAGEGTEAFF
TGTGCCAGCAGCTTAGCGGGAGAAGGAACTGAAGCTTTCTTT
>-|-|TRBV6-1|TRBJ2-1
CASSDQAIEQFF
TGTGCCAGCAGTGATCAAGCAATTGAGCAGTTCTTC
>many|-|TRBV14|TRBJ2-7
CASSQDWSYEQYF
TGTGCCAGCAGCCAAGATTGGTCATACGAGCAGTACTTC
>-|-|TRBV27|TRBJ2-1
CASSLRGTRQSYNEQFF
TGTGCCAGCAGTTTACGTGGGACCAGGCAATCCTACAATGAGCAGTTCTTC
>-|-|TRBV5-1|TRBJ2-1
CASSSRGNEQFF
TGCGCCAGCAGCTCAAGGGGGAATGAGCAGTTCTTC
>few|TRBD1|TRBV6-2/TRBV6-3|TRBJ2-6
CASSPGTGGALANVLTF
TGTGCCAGCAGTCCCGGGACAGGGGGCGCTTTGGCCAACGTCCTGACTTTC